A selection of T cell receptor beta chains follows, all from one sample in a study of shared clonotypes between healthy human individuals. The data were produced by immunoSEQ multiplex PCR, yet TCRdb's version contains in-frame clones alone and is incomplete. The table includes about 660,000 clones, less than 85% detected once. The sequenced material came from memory CD4+ T cells sorted from blood. The source is a woman in her 30s in good health. Each CDR3 is given with its conserved first and last residue. Each record gives: V gene, J gene, clone size, D gene, CDR3 protein, CDR3 DNA. D genes are given only for firm matches. Clone size is given for some rows only: seen once, a few or many times, or a class if the clone is expanded.

V gene: TRBV4-2; J gene: TRBJ2-1; clone size: NA; D gene: TRBD2; CDR3 protein: CASSQTFGLAVYNEQFF; CDR3 DNA: TGTGCCAGCAGCCAGACCTTTGGACTAGCGGTATACAATGAGCAGTTCTTC
V gene: TRBV28; J gene: TRBJ1-2; clone size: NA; D gene: NA; CDR3 protein: CASSEGGYGYTF; CDR3 DNA: TGTGCCAGCAGTGAGGGGGGCTATGGCTACACCTTC
V gene: TRBV2; J gene: TRBJ2-2; clone size: once; D gene: NA; CDR3 protein: CASIRDTNTGELFF; CDR3 DNA: TGTGCCAGCATCCGGGACACGAACACCGGGGAGCTGTTTTTT
V gene: TRBV10-1; J gene: TRBJ2-3; clone size: once; D gene: TRBD2; CDR3 protein: CASRRRRESSDTQYF; CDR3 DNA: TGCGCCAGCAGGAGACGGCGGGAGTCGTCAGATACGCAGTATTTT
V gene: TRBV11-2; J gene: TRBJ2-1; clone size: NA; D gene: NA; CDR3 protein: CASSLGQNNEQFF; CDR3 DNA: TGTGCCAGCAGCTTAGGACAAAACAATGAGCAGTTCTTC
V gene: TRBV2; J gene: TRBJ1-2; clone size: few; D gene: NA; CDR3 protein: CASSLGTLYGYTF; CDR3 DNA: TGTGCCAGCAGTCTCGGGACACTCTATGGCTACACCTTC
V gene: TRBV28; J gene: TRBJ2-7; clone size: few; D gene: NA; CDR3 protein: CASSPRGAGPKNYEQYF; CDR3 DNA: TGTGCCAGCAGCCCCCGAGGGGCGGGCCCAAAAAACTACGAGCAGTACTTC
V gene: TRBV4-1; J gene: TRBJ1-6; clone size: many; D gene: NA; CDR3 protein: CASSRRVINSPLHF; CDR3 DNA: TGCGCCAGCAGCCGCAGGGTGATTAATTCACCCCTCCACTTT
V gene: TRBV9; J gene: TRBJ2-1; clone size: once; D gene: NA; CDR3 protein: CASSVLGNEQFF; CDR3 DNA: TGTGCCAGCAGCGTTCTTGGCAATGAGCAGTTCTTC
V gene: TRBV27; J gene: TRBJ2-7; clone size: NA; D gene: NA; CDR3 protein: CASSLGGYEQYF; CDR3 DNA: TGTGCCAGCAGTTTGGGCGGCTACGAGCAGTACTTC
V gene: TRBV5-1; J gene: TRBJ2-2; clone size: NA; D gene: TRBD2; CDR3 protein: CASSLEPSGRAGELFF; CDR3 DNA: TGCGCCAGCAGCTTGGAACCCAGCGGGAGGGCCGGGGAGCTGTTTTTT
V gene: TRBV4-1; J gene: TRBJ2-1; clone size: NA; D gene: TRBD2; CDR3 protein: CASSQAFGPSGRGNEQFF; CDR3 DNA: TGCGCCAGCAGCCAAGCCTTCGGGCCTAGCGGGAGGGGCAATGAGCAGTTCTTC
V gene: TRBV2; J gene: TRBJ1-4; clone size: NA; D gene: NA; CDR3 protein: CASSETGITNEKLFF; CDR3 DNA: TGTGCCAGCAGTGAAACAGGGATTACGAATGAAAAACTGTTTTTT
V gene: TRBV11-2; J gene: TRBJ1-1; clone size: once; D gene: NA; CDR3 protein: CASSLAVQGEERKSAFF; CDR3 DNA: TGTGCCAGCAGCTTAGCCGTCCAGGGTGAAGAACGTAAGTCCGCTTTCTTT
V gene: TRBV6-4; J gene: TRBJ2-1; clone size: few; D gene: TRBD2; CDR3 protein: CASSDGTGGNEQFF; CDR3 DNA: TGTGCCAGCAGTGACGGAACGGGGGGCAATGAGCAGTTCTTC
V gene: TRBV9; J gene: TRBJ2-3; clone size: few; D gene: NA; CDR3 protein: CASSVVSTDTQYF; CDR3 DNA: TGTGCCAGCAGCGTAGTTAGCACAGATACGCAGTATTTT
V gene: TRBV7-8; J gene: TRBJ2-1; clone size: NA; D gene: NA; CDR3 protein: CASSLVSGSYNEQFF; CDR3 DNA: TGTGCCAGCAGCTTAGTTAGCGGTTCGTACAATGAGCAGTTCTTC
V gene: TRBV28; J gene: TRBJ1-2; clone size: NA; D gene: NA; CDR3 protein: CASEGTNYGYTF; CDR3 DNA: TGTGCCAGTGAGGGGACTAACTATGGCTACACCTTC
V gene: TRBV28; J gene: TRBJ1-2; clone size: NA; D gene: NA; CDR3 protein: CASSFGRNYGYTF; CDR3 DNA: TGTGCCAGCAGTTTTGGTCGGAACTATGGCTACACCTTC
V gene: TRBV6-7; J gene: TRBJ2-3; clone size: NA; D gene: TRBD2; CDR3 protein: CANITSGRADTQYF; CDR3 DNA: TGTGCCAACATAACTAGCGGGAGGGCAGATACGCAGTATTTT
V gene: TRBV19; J gene: TRBJ2-3; clone size: NA; D gene: TRBD1; CDR3 protein: CASNPLGTGGWDTQYF; CDR3 DNA: TGTGCCAGTAACCCTTTAGGGACAGGGGGCTGGGATACGCAGTATTTT
V gene: TRBV19; J gene: TRBJ1-4; clone size: NA; D gene: TRBD1; CDR3 protein: CASRPGQGEEKLFF; CDR3 DNA: TGTGCCAGTAGACCGGGACAGGGCGAGGAAAAACTGTTTTTT
V gene: TRBV29-1; J gene: TRBJ2-3; clone size: NA; D gene: TRBD2; CDR3 protein: CSVTLAGRTDTQYF; CDR3 DNA: TGCAGCGTGACACTAGCGGGACGCACAGATACGCAGTATTTT
V gene: TRBV7-9; J gene: TRBJ2-7; clone size: NA; D gene: NA; CDR3 protein: CASSLGNRASNEQYF; CDR3 DNA: TGTGCCAGCAGCTTAGGCAACAGAGCTTCAAACGAGCAGTACTTC
V gene: TRBV11-2; J gene: TRBJ2-7; clone size: once; D gene: NA; CDR3 protein: CASSLVAGSRPYEQYF; CDR3 DNA: TGTGCCAGCAGCTTAGTTGCGGGTTCCCGACCCTACGAGCAGTACTTC
V gene: TRBV5-1; J gene: TRBJ2-3; clone size: NA; D gene: NA; CDR3 protein: CASSLGTSGSTDTQYF; CDR3 DNA: TGCGCCAGCAGCTTGGGGACATCTGGTAGCACAGATACGCAGTATTTT
V gene: TRBV4-2; J gene: TRBJ2-1; clone size: NA; D gene: NA; CDR3 protein: CASSQDEAPEINEQFF; CDR3 DNA: TGTGCCAGCAGCCAAGATGAAGCGCCCGAGATCAATGAGCAGTTCTTC
V gene: TRBV28; J gene: TRBJ2-4; clone size: NA; D gene: TRBD1; CDR3 protein: CASSLSFLQQGIQYF; CDR3 DNA: TGTGCCAGCAGCCTTTCGTTCCTCCAACAGGGGATTCAGTACTTC
V gene: TRBV6-4; J gene: TRBJ1-6; clone size: NA; D gene: NA; CDR3 protein: CASSDSLLDRDNSPLHF; CDR3 DNA: TGTGCCAGCAGTGACTCCCTCCTAGACCGCGATAATTCACCCCTCCACTTT
V gene: TRBV4-1; J gene: TRBJ2-3; clone size: few; D gene: TRBD2; CDR3 protein: CASSLGRGLGTDTQYF; CDR3 DNA: TGCGCCAGCAGTCTGGGGAGGGGACTAGGAACGGATACGCAGTATTTT
V gene: TRBV7-2; J gene: TRBJ2-1; clone size: NA; D gene: TRBD2; CDR3 protein: CASLLAGTYNEQFF; CDR3 DNA: TGTGCCAGCTTACTAGCGGGAACTTACAATGAGCAGTTCTTC
V gene: TRBV27; J gene: TRBJ2-6; clone size: NA; D gene: NA; CDR3 protein: CASSRAGANVLTF; CDR3 DNA: TGTGCCAGCAGTCGGGCTGGGGCCAACGTCCTGACTTTC
V gene: TRBV18; J gene: TRBJ2-7; clone size: NA; D gene: TRBD1; CDR3 protein: CASSRGTGGDYEQYF; CDR3 DNA: TGTGCCAGCTCCCGCGGGACAGGAGGGGACTACGAGCAGTACTTC
V gene: TRBV7-9; J gene: TRBJ2-6; clone size: NA; D gene: TRBD1; CDR3 protein: CASSLAGQGVFSGANVLTF; CDR3 DNA: TGTGCCAGCAGCTTAGCGGGACAGGGCGTTTTCTCTGGGGCCAACGTCCTGACTTTC
V gene: TRBV28; J gene: TRBJ2-7; clone size: NA; D gene: TRBD2; CDR3 protein: CASSSLAGGPVGQYF; CDR3 DNA: TGTGCCAGCAGTTCACTAGCGGGAGGGCCTGTAGGGCAGTACTTC
V gene: TRBV5-1; J gene: TRBJ1-1; clone size: NA; D gene: TRBD1; CDR3 protein: CASSRGTGDTMNTEAFF; CDR3 DNA: TGCGCCAGCAGCAGAGGGACAGGGGATACTATGAACACTGAAGCTTTCTTT
V gene: TRBV6-1; J gene: TRBJ1-1; clone size: NA; D gene: TRBD1; CDR3 protein: CASSPTGGARTEAFF; CDR3 DNA: TGTGCCAGCAGCCCCACAGGGGGCGCGAGGACTGAAGCTTTCTTT
V gene: TRBV5-4; J gene: TRBJ1-5; clone size: NA; D gene: NA; CDR3 protein: CASSFGGSNQPQHF; CDR3 DNA: TGTGCCAGCAGCTTTGGGGGGAGCAATCAGCCCCAGCATTTT
V gene: TRBV2; J gene: TRBJ2-5; clone size: once; D gene: NA; CDR3 protein: CASTPGPQTQYF; CDR3 DNA: TGTGCCAGCACGCCGGGACCCCAGACCCAGTACTTC
V gene: TRBV5-1; J gene: TRBJ1-3; clone size: many; D gene: NA; CDR3 protein: CARTDSRASGNTIYF; CDR3 DNA: TGCGCCAGAACGGACAGTCGCGCCTCTGGAAACACCATATATTTT
V gene: TRBV30; J gene: TRBJ1-5; clone size: NA; D gene: TRBD1; CDR3 protein: CAWSRQGGNQPQHF; CDR3 DNA: TGTGCCTGGAGCAGACAGGGTGGCAATCAGCCCCAGCATTTT
V gene: TRBV19; J gene: TRBJ2-7; clone size: NA; D gene: TRBD1; CDR3 protein: CASSIGQGAIEQYF; CDR3 DNA: TGTGCCAGTAGTATCGGACAGGGGGCTATCGAGCAGTACTTC
V gene: TRBV19; J gene: TRBJ1-5; clone size: few; D gene: NA; CDR3 protein: CASRWTEDQPQHF; CDR3 DNA: TGTGCCAGTAGGTGGACAGAGGATCAGCCCCAGCATTTT
V gene: TRBV15; J gene: TRBJ1-2; clone size: NA; D gene: NA; CDR3 protein: CATSTVDGGLGYTF; CDR3 DNA: TGTGCCACCAGCACCGTCGATGGGGGGCTAGGCTACACCTTC
V gene: TRBV18; J gene: TRBJ2-7; clone size: NA; D gene: TRBD1; CDR3 protein: CASSPAGQGVYEQYF; CDR3 DNA: TGTGCCAGCTCACCGGCGGGACAGGGAGTGTACGAGCAGTACTTC
V gene: TRBV29-1; J gene: TRBJ1-2; clone size: NA; D gene: NA; CDR3 protein: CSVGGHNYGYTF; CDR3 DNA: TGCAGCGTTGGGGGACATAACTATGGCTACACCTTC
V gene: TRBV6-5; J gene: TRBJ2-2; clone size: NA; D gene: TRBD2; CDR3 protein: CASSYSGGEQVGELFF; CDR3 DNA: TGTGCCAGCAGTTACTCGGGGGGGGAGCAGGTCGGGGAGCTGTTTTTT
V gene: TRBV28; J gene: TRBJ2-5; clone size: NA; D gene: NA; CDR3 protein: CASSDLGLFAAETQYF; CDR3 DNA: TGTGCCAGCAGCGACCTAGGACTGTTCGCGGCAGAGACCCAGTACTTC
V gene: TRBV27; J gene: TRBJ1-2; clone size: NA; D gene: TRBD1; CDR3 protein: CASKALGTGAYGYTF; CDR3 DNA: TGTGCCAGCAAGGCCCTGGGGACAGGGGCCTATGGCTACACCTTC
V gene: TRBV7-9; J gene: TRBJ1-4; clone size: NA; D gene: NA; CDR3 protein: CASSPLEGMGVEKLFF; CDR3 DNA: TGTGCCAGCAGCCCCTTGGAGGGAATGGGCGTTGAAAAACTGTTTTTT
V gene: TRBV19; J gene: TRBJ1-5; clone size: NA; D gene: NA; CDR3 protein: CASSIVSGLGQPQHF; CDR3 DNA: TGTGCCAGTAGTATAGTCAGCGGACTAGGGCAGCCCCAGCATTTT
V gene: TRBV5-1; J gene: TRBJ2-1; clone size: NA; D gene: NA; CDR3 protein: CASSVSVSSYNEQFF; CDR3 DNA: TGCGCCAGCAGCGTTAGCGTATCCTCCTACAATGAGCAGTTCTTC
V gene: TRBV5-1; J gene: TRBJ2-3; clone size: NA; D gene: NA; CDR3 protein: CASSLPGPDTQYF; CDR3 DNA: TGCGCCAGCAGCTTGCCGGGTCCAGATACGCAGTATTTT
V gene: TRBV11-2; J gene: TRBJ2-7; clone size: NA; D gene: NA; CDR3 protein: CASSFGGRYSSEQYF; CDR3 DNA: TGTGCCAGCAGCTTCGGAGGGAGGTACTCCTCCGAGCAGTACTTC
V gene: TRBV6-1; J gene: TRBJ2-3; clone size: NA; D gene: TRBD1; CDR3 protein: CASSGTGATDTQYF; CDR3 DNA: TGTGCCAGCAGTGGGACAGGGGCCACAGATACGCAGTATTTT
V gene: TRBV30; J gene: TRBJ1-5; clone size: NA; D gene: NA; CDR3 protein: CAWIVFSQPQHF; CDR3 DNA: TGTGCCTGGATTGTCTTTAGTCAGCCCCAGCATTTT
V gene: TRBV6-6; J gene: TRBJ2-2; clone size: NA; D gene: NA; CDR3 protein: CASSYRVTGELFF; CDR3 DNA: TGTGCCAGCAGTTACAGAGTCACCGGGGAGCTGTTTTTT
V gene: TRBV11-2; J gene: TRBJ2-7; clone size: NA; D gene: NA; CDR3 protein: CASSPRDRGIKYEQYF; CDR3 DNA: TGTGCCAGCAGCCCGAGGGATCGGGGGATAAAATACGAGCAGTACTTC
V gene: TRBV29-1; J gene: TRBJ2-7; clone size: NA; D gene: TRBD1; CDR3 protein: CSVEGPGTDKAYEQYF; CDR3 DNA: TGCAGCGTTGAAGGACCGGGGACAGACAAAGCCTACGAGCAGTACTTC
V gene: TRBV4-2; J gene: TRBJ2-5; clone size: many; D gene: NA; CDR3 protein: CASSQDGAHQETQYF; CDR3 DNA: TGTGCCAGCAGCCAAGACGGCGCGCACCAAGAGACCCAGTACTTC